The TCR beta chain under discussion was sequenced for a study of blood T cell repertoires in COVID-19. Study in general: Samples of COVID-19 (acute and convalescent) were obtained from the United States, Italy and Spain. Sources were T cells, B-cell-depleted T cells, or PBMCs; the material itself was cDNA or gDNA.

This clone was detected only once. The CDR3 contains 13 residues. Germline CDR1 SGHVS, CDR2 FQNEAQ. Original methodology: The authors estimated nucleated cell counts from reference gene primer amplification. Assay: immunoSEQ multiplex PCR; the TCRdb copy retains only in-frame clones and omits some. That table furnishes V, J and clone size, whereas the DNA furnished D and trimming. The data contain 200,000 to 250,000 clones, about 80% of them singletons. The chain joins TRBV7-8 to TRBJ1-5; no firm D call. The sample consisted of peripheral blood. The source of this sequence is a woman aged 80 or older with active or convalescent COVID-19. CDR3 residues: CASQVSLNQPQHF. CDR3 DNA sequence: TGTGCTTCCCAGGTTTCACTCAATCAGCCCCAGCATTTT.